This T cell receptor beta chain was observed in a study of blood T cell repertoires in COVID-19 (TCRdb year 2020). For the wider study: Samples covering the acute and convalescent phases of COVID-19 were provided by collaborators in the United States, Italy and Spain. The material from the prospective study consisted of cDNA or gDNA derived from T cells, B-cell-depleted T cells, or PBMCs. Subjects who had been exposed to COVID-19, were actively infected with it, or had recovered from it provided the deeply sampled blood TCRbeta repertoires that made up the dataset. The repertoires were released in a freely available public database meant as a resource for research on the immune response to SARS-CoV-2. Samples were obtained from the ongoing ImmuneRACE study (first 160 participants) and from over 1,000 subjects provided by 6 global collaborators. The sample metadata nearly always contained a de-identified subject ID, COVID-19 status, age in years and sex. HLA class I and class II types, where available, came from metadata supplied by the sample provider rather than from assay-based typing.

The collaborating institutions used their own protocols to collect whole blood in K2EDTA tubes. For TCRbeta analysis, collaborators shipped samples as frozen whole blood, isolated PBMCs, or DNA extracted from either of those sample types. From a lookup of the germline V gene, CDR1 and CDR2 are SNHLY and FYNNEI. The CDR3 spans 14 residues, from the cysteine through the phenylalanine. The read is trimmed to its CDR3 DNA, 42 bases read in frame from base 1. Trimming removed 1 base from V and 0 bases from J, leaving 4 bases between the germline ends. Points the paper makes about the study in general: The amount of clinical and demographic metadata varied by source and participant and was provided uncurated.

TCRbeta CDR3 regions were amplified from genomic DNA by means of the immunoSEQ Assay, a bias-controlled multiplex PCR. The original pipeline was this. The number of nucleated cells in each sample was estimated by amplification of reference gene primers within the assay. To quantify the absolute abundance of each unique TCRbeta CDR3 rearrangement, sequence reads were collapsed and filtered. For each sample, productive Simpson clonality was calculated as the square root of Simpson's diversity index across productive rearrangements. TCRdb obtained this table from immuneACCESS and retained in-frame rearrangements with V and J assigned. These tables miss some clones; where compared with another copy, unresolved V genes account for less than half of the shortfall, and the remainder is unexplained. D and trimming come from the DNA, and the V and J calls and clone size come from that table. The sample profile shows about 220,000 clones; 80% to 85% of them were found once. The top ten hold 2% to 2.5% of the sample.

Comment on this clone: The antigen this receptor binds is unknown. There are no base qualities to consult, and no much larger clone falls within one base.

This receptor chain uses TRBV2 and TRBJ1-3; the D gene lacks a confident call. The clonotype originates from a woman in her fifties or sixties with acute or convalescent COVID-19. Material: peripheral blood. The bases read TGTGCCAGCAGTGAAGGACACTCTGGAAACACCATATATTTT. The encoded protein is CASSEGHSGNTIYF.